Sequencing of this TCR beta chain was carried out in a study of spatial heterogeneity in lung cancer. Study-level points and caveats: It was found that expanded intratumoral alpha and beta TCR counts tracked tumor mutation counts.

V lost 5 bases and J 6 bases, leaving 4 bases between the germline ends. The germline V gene encodes CDR1 SEHNR and CDR2 FQNEAQ (reference sequence). The CDR3 covers 11 residues. Many counts were recorded for this clonotype. Its antigen is not identified. As to time point: sample taken at primary tumor resection. Single TCR cDNA molecules each had their own unique molecular identifier. TCRdb reanalysed the 5' RACE reads using MiXCR and keeps one entry per CDR3 protein. The data contain roughly 20,000 distinct CDR3 sequences, approximately 3% of them seen just once; the ten biggest clones take up around 8%.

The chain employs TRBV7-9 and TRBJ2-2; D is unresolved. This specimen consisted of lung tumor tissue, obtained at surgery. This clonotype was obtained from a male donor with early-stage non-small cell lung cancer. DNA of the CDR3: TGTGCCAGCAGCGCCCCCGGGGAGCTGTTTTTT. Encoded protein: CASSAPGELFF.